The clone carrying this T cell receptor beta chain was counted a few times. For the second PCR, which ran for roughly 6 to 11 cycles, a sample-barcoded 5' primer and a J-beta primer mix were used. TCRdb reanalysed the 5' RACE reads using MiXCR and keeps one entry per CDR3 protein. The data show around 1,000,000 distinct CDR3 sequences, around 27% seen once. Each sample had at least 6.5 million PBMCs isolated. Trimming removed 1 base from V and 5 bases from J, with 6 bases in between. Germline V gene sequence: CDR1 SNHLY, CDR2 FYNNEI. The CDR3 consists of 14 residues. The data originate from a study of blood T cells in healthy people across ages. The same sample was also studied in work on T cells of mothers and their children. In that study: A second PCR was performed with the M1S primer. This primer added sample barcodes and 2-4 random nucleotides. Compared with unrelated pairs, related mother-child pairs had slightly higher, non-significant overlap.

The TCR comes from a girl aged 2 to 10 in good health. Sequencing used blood. This chain uses TRBV2 with TRBJ1-6, with D uncertain. The CDR3 coding sequence is TGTGCCAGCAGTGAAGGTTCTAATAATTCACCCCTCCACTTT. It yields the protein CASSEGSNNSPLHF. The variable domain in full, completed from reference TRBV2 and TRBJ1-6, reads EPEVTQTPSHQVTQMGQEVILRCVPISNHLYFYWYRQILGQKVEFLVSFYNNEISEKSEIFDDQFSVERPDGSNFTLKIRSTKLEDSAMYFCASSEGSNNSPLHFGNGTRLTVT.